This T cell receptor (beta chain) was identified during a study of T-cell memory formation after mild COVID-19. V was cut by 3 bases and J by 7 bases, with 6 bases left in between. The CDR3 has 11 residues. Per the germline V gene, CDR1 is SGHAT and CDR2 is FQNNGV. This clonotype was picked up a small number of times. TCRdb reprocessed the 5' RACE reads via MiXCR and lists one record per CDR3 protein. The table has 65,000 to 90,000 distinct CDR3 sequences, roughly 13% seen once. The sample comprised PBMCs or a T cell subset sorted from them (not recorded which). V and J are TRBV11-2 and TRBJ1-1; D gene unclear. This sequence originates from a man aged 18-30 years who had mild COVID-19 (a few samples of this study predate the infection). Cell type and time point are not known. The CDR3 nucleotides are TGTGCCAGCAGCTTGCGTCGTGAAGCTTTCTTT. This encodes CASSLRREAFF.